This entry describes one TCR beta chain. The target antigen is unknown. The sample is drawn from a study of T cells after posttransplantation cyclophosphamide. General study results and limits: TRB clonality was highly associated with recipient CMV seropositivity and reactivation. Donor CD8+ memory clones often dominated recipient blood repertoires at later times. Blood and skin or GI T cell repertoires showed limited TRB overlap.

Busulfan-fludarabine conditioning, marrow transplant, and cyclophosphamide on days +3 and +4 were administered. Libraries were prepared by immunoSEQ multiplex PCR; TCRdb keeps only in-frame clonotypes and omits some of them. The repertoire consists of 1,900 or so clones, with 70% to 80% occurring once and the leading ten covering under 20%. The germline gives CDR1 MGHDK, CDR2 SYGVNS. Trimming removed 3 bases at V and 7 bases at J, with 10 bases between. The CDR3 has 13 residues. V is TRBV25-1 and J is TRBJ2-1; TRBD1 is a possible D gene (5 bases). Sequenced here: PBMCs, sampled around 280 days after allogeneic stem cell transplant with posttransplant cyclophosphamide. This TCR derives from a male patient in his thirties who received an allogeneic stem cell transplant from a related donor, was CMV-positive, and had acute GVHD only. The T cells may come from the graft donor. The CDR3 sequence: CASSEQGRNEQFF. The CDR3 region has the DNA TGTGCCAGCAGTGAGCAGGGTAGGAATGAGCAGTTCTTC.